This TCR beta chain was sequenced for a study of Graves' ophthalmopathy and Graves' hyperthyroidism. Ophthalmopathy donors' eye disease showed moderate-to-severe activity, CAS of at least 3, NOSPECS of at least 4 and duration under 3 months. Other autoimmune diseases, uncontrolled infections, pregnancy and lactation each led to patient exclusion. Sampling about 9.7 ml of fresh peripheral blood provided the PBMCs. Researchers took RNA transcripts and amplified TCR beta CDR3 regions from them. After a first-round RT-PCR with HTBI primers, a second-round multiplex PCR was run. TCRdb reprocessed the multiplex PCR reads via MiXCR and lists one record per CDR3 protein. The sample yields almost 750,000 distinct CDR3 sequences, approximately 40% seen once. To note about this clonotype: An end of the junction does not agree with germline; a read error may underlie this.

The sequenced material came from peripheral blood. This receptor was taken from an adult man with Graves' ophthalmopathy.

In nucleotides, the CDR3 is TGTGCCAGCTCCCGGTTGTTCTCTGGAAACACCATATATTTT. It is translated as CASSRLFSGNTIYF. The chain is built from TRBV10-2 and TRBJ1-3, with D unclear. Germline CDR1 reads WSHSY; CDR2 reads SAAADI. The length of the CDR3 is 14 residues.